The T cell receptor (beta chain) under discussion was sequenced for a study of regulatory T cells in long-lasting Graves disease. Time point denoted: persistent/refractory GD, antithyroid drugs over 5 years with positive TRAb. Extracted RNA from PBMCs served as the source of the TCR library. This clonotype was seen a handful of times. Germline V gene sequence: CDR1 SGHTA, CDR2 FQGNSA. The CDR3 contains 16 residues. V lost 3 bases and J lost 8, with 20 bases in between. Investigators prepared the TCR beta libraries by applying iRepertoire HTBI primers and Arm-PCR of CDR3 regions. TCRdb re-called the multiplex PCR reads with MiXCR, one entry per CDR3 protein. There are around 460,000 distinct CDR3 sequences in the sample; roughly a fifth occur only once, and 6.5% to 9% lies in the top ten.

This specimen was peripheral blood mononuclear cells (PBMCs), taken when the disease was refractory, from a patient treated with antithyroid drugs. This chain connects TRBV7-2 to TRBJ1-5; D is possibly TRBD1 (5 bases). This clonotype was sampled from a female donor with Graves disease. The CDR3 DNA follows: TGTGCCAGCAGCTTGGGTTGGGGCAGGGAGTTAGAGCCCCAGCATTTT. Its translation: CASSLGWGRELEPQHF.